The T cell receptor beta chain described here comes from a study of OX40 agonist ivuxolimab in advanced cancers. For the study at large: Dose-escalation patients' cancers were hepatocellular carcinoma, melanoma, renal cell or head and neck cancer. Study-wide findings and caveats: Expanded clones tended on average to be more numerous among CD8+ T cells than CD4+. Low clonal expansion, among the lowest seen, marked partial responders at 0.1-3.0 mg/kg.

Trimming removed 1 base at V and 3 bases at J, with 4 bases between. The CDR3 is made up of 12 amino acids. CDR1 is SGHAT, CDR2 FQNNGV, per germline. Libraries were prepared by immunoSEQ multiplex PCR; TCRdb keeps only in-frame clonotypes and omits some of them. Seen here are around 100,000 clones, 75% to 95% observed once, and the top ten hold approximately 0.55%. Autoimmune disease history or systemic immunosuppression led to patient exclusion. Concerning this clone itself: The antigen remains unidentified.

The chain joins TRBV11-2 to TRBJ2-7; D is unclear. Sequencing used CD4+ or CD8+ T cells sorted from blood, obtained in a trial of the OX40 agonist ivuxolimab. This TCR derives from an adult with an advanced solid tumor such as melanoma, head and neck, liver or kidney cancer. CDR3 sequence (DNA): TGTGCCAGCAGCTTAGTCGGCTACGAGCAGTACTTC. As protein: CASSLVGYEQYF.